Listed below are T cell receptor beta chains from one sample, sequenced in a study of a mutant IDH1 vaccine in newly diagnosed glioma. Assay: immunoSEQ multiplex PCR; the TCRdb copy retains only in-frame clones and omits some. The data show 100,000 to 150,000 clones, roughly 77% seen once. Their specific antigens are unknown. Specimen: PBMCs, collected from a glioma patient whose treatment included an IDH1 peptide vaccine. These receptors originate from a man in his forties with glioma. Both conserved end residues are trimmed from each CDR3.

V: TRBV2; CDR3: ASNLLRGSYNEQF
V: TRBV28; CDR3: ASGRLAGVSGEQF
V: TRBV6-5; CDR3: ASSDPGGGQPQH
V: TRBV5-6; CDR3: ASSSGHPYEQY
V: TRBV7-6; CDR3: ASSLAEEPNTEAF
V: TRBV10-3; CDR3: ATGTDEQY
V: TRBV6-1; CDR3: ASIKWTETYYGYT
V: TRBV29-1; CDR3: SVEMAGGSYEQY
V: TRBV5-1; CDR3: ASSYGGQPQPQH
V: TRBV10-3; CDR3: ATIGTGSRGYT
V: TRBV5-5; CDR3: ASSLVGSSGNTIY
V: TRBV7-2; CDR3: ASSLGVYNSPLH
V: TRBV29-1; CDR3: SVGTGNSYEQY
V: TRBV19; CDR3: ASSMGTGHYEQY
V: TRBV4-3; CDR3: ASSQDYGTGLYTEAF
V: TRBV30; CDR3: AWSPYQGLSYEQY
V: TRBV4-3; CDR3: ASSQDRSHSYEQY
V: TRBV25-1; CDR3: ASSEYHGTYEQY
V: TRBV12-5; CDR3: ASGDGQVPNEQF
V: TRBV10-3; CDR3: AAPGFRAGNTIY
V: TRBV28; CDR3: ATWTGGWNTEAF
V: TRBV13; CDR3: ASSLDGYEQY
V: TRBV27; CDR3: ASSLGAGTNYGYT
V: TRBV18; CDR3: ASSPFTSGRARTGELF
V: TRBV4-3; CDR3: ASSHTVGISPLH
V: TRBV30; CDR3: AWRVAGGYEQY